The 19 T cell receptor beta chains listed next were all sequenced from one sample in a study of cytomegalovirus exposure and HLA in healthy donors. The PCR had 60 Vbeta and 13 Jbeta primers. Repertoires were generated with immunoSEQ multiplex PCR, while TCRdb's copy carries only in-frame clones and drops some. The ten top clones account for less than 4.5%, within a sample of tens of thousands of clones. Source material: PBMCs. Source of these receptors: a woman between 18 and 29 years old in good health and CMV-seronegative.

The chain employs TRBV30 and TRBJ1-1; D unresolved. This CDR3 contains 13 residues. Germline loops: CDR1 GTSNPN, CDR2 SVGIG (reference sequence). V was pared by 4 bases and J by 0 bases, with 9 bases between. CDR3 protein: CAWTVKLNTEAFF. For the CDR3, the DNA is TGTGCCTGGACAGTTAAGTTGAACACTGAAGCTTTCTTT.

The chain recombines TRBV6-5 with TRBJ1-1; no clear D. Germline V lookup: CDR1 MNHEY, CDR2 SVGAGI. The V end lost 5 bases, the J end lost 4 bases, and 8 bases lay between the germline ends. The CDR3 is 12 residues long. The CDR3 is CASSLPGTEAFF. In DNA form, the CDR3 reads TGTGCCAGCAGTCTCCCGGGCACTGAAGCTTTCTTT.

The rearrangement uses TRBV30 and TRBJ2-7; D is unclear. The CDR3 is 13 amino acids. V lost 0 bases and J 6 bases, leaving 12 bases between the germline ends. Germline CDR1 is GTSNPN and CDR2 is SVGIG (reference sequence). The CDR3: CAWSVARLGEQYF. The DNA of the CDR3 is TGTGCCTGGAGTGTAGCTAGACTCGGCGAGCAGTACTTC.

This chain joins TRBV15 and TRBJ2-1; 8 positions agree with TRBD1. The CDR3 runs to 16 residues. With V trimmed by 0 bases and J by 10 bases, 11 bases remained unmatched. CDR1 LNHNV and CDR2 YYDKDF come from the germline V gene (reference sequence). The DNA for the CDR3 is TGTGCCACCAGCAGAGAGGGACAGGCGGTGGGGAACGAGCAGTTCTTC. This gives the protein CATSREGQAVGNEQFF.

The V gene is TRBV28, the J gene TRBJ1-5, with 8 bases lining up with TRBD1. Germline-derived CDR1 and CDR2 are MDHEN and SYDVKM. Trimming took 6 bases from V and 0 from J; bases not matched to a gene: 4. The CDR3 loop spans 15 amino acids. Here the CDR3 DNA reads TGTGCCAGCAGGTCGACAGGGGATAGCAATCAGCCCCAGCATTTT. As protein: CASRSTGDSNQPQHF.

The chain has TRBV20-1 and TRBJ1-2; D unresolved. The CDR3 covers 10 residues. The ends were cut back, 6 bases at V and 4 bases at J, with 6 bases in the middle. Per germline, CDR1 DFQATT and CDR2 SNEGSKA (reference sequence). The CDR3 DNA sequence: TGCAGTGCCTGGGCCTATGGCTACACCTTC. It yields the protein CSAWAYGYTF.

The V call is TRBV25-1, the J call TRBJ1-1, with D tentatively TRBD1 (6 bases). V lost 7 bases, J lost 5 bases, and 17 bases lay in between. Germline values: CDR1 MGHDK, CDR2 SYGVNS. The CDR3 has 14 amino acids. The CDR3 coding sequence is TGTGCCAGCACCCCACCGAAGGGGACAACTGAAGCTTTCTTT. Translated, it gives CASTPPKGTTEAFF. The complete variable domain, with remaining parts taken from reference TRBV25-1 and TRBJ1-1, reads EADIYQTPRYLVIGTGKKITLECSQTMGHDKMYWYQQDPGMELHLIHYSYGVNSTEKGDLSSESTVSRIRTEHFPLTLESARPSHTSQYLCASTPPKGTTEAFFGQGTRLTVV.

The J gene is TRBJ2-2, the V gene TRBV25-1, with 10 bases lining up with TRBD1. V lost 2 bases, J lost 7 bases, and 4 bases stayed unmatched. This CDR3 spans 15 amino acids. The germline V gene has CDR1 MGHDK and CDR2 SYGVNS. Here the CDR3 reads CASSERQGAGGELFF. CDR3 sequence (DNA): TGTGCCAGCAGTGAAAGACAGGGGGCCGGCGGGGAGCTGTTTTTT. The entire variable domain, with the rest obtained from reference TRBV25-1 and TRBJ2-2, is as follows: EADIYQTPRYLVIGTGKKITLECSQTMGHDKMYWYQQDPGMELHLIHYSYGVNSTEKGDLSSESTVSRIRTEHFPLTLESARPSHTSQYLCASSERQGAGGELFFGEGSRLTVL.

The chain is built from TRBV9 and TRBJ1-1, with D maybe TRBD1 (5 bases). V was pared by 2 bases and J by 1 base, with 6 bases between. This CDR3 is built from 13 residues. Germline CDR1 and CDR2: SGDLS and YYNGEE. The DNA for the CDR3 is TGTGCCAGCAGCGTTCAGGGGAACACTGAAGCTTTCTTT. This sequence encodes CASSVQGNTEAFF.

The chain has TRBV6-6 and TRBJ2-7; D possibly corresponds to TRBD1 (5 bases). This CDR3 spans 12 amino acids. Germline V gene sequence: CDR1 MNHNY, CDR2 SVGAGI (reference sequence). V shed 2 bases and J shed 7 bases, with 9 bases lying between them. CDR3 loop: CASSYRGGEQYF. The DNA for the CDR3 is TGTGCCAGCAGTTACAGGGGTGGGGAGCAGTACTTC.

This chain joins TRBV5-1 and TRBJ1-4; no firm D call. The length of the CDR3 is 15 residues. V dropped 4 bases and J dropped 5 bases, with 15 bases sitting between them. CDR1 is SGHRS, CDR2 YFSETQ, per germline. The CDR3 DNA reads as TGCGCCAGCAGCCTCGGCGGCCAGAACAATGAAAAACTGTTTTTT. Its protein product is CASSLGGQNNEKLFF.

V gene TRBV7-9 combines with J gene TRBJ1-3; D is possibly TRBD1 (5 bases). CDR3 length equals 15 residues. V was cut by 4 bases and J by 4 bases, with 14 bases left in between. CDR1 is SEHNR and CDR2 is FQNEAQ in the germline V gene (reference sequence). The CDR3 nucleotides are TGTGCCAGCAGCTGGAGCCTTGGGGCCGGAAACACCATATATTTT. As protein: CASSWSLGAGNTIYF.

This chain joins TRBV29-1 and TRBJ2-3; D unresolved. Germline values: CDR1 SQVTM, CDR2 ANQGSEA. The CDR3 covers 15 residues. Deletions cut 0 bases from V and 10 bases from J, with 20 bases between. CDR3 in amino acids: CSVEDDLLRRSPQYF. The CDR3 nucleotides read TGCAGCGTTGAAGACGATCTTCTAAGAAGATCGCCGCAGTATTTT.

V usage is TRBV30 and J usage is TRBJ1-2, with 8 bases lining up with TRBD1. The CDR3 length is 11 residues. V trimming: 4 bases; J trimming: 7 bases; junction bases outside the gene matches: 2. From germline, CDR1 is GTSNPN and CDR2 SVGIG (reference sequence). The DNA for the CDR3 is TGTGCCTGGAAACAGGGGGGTGGCTACACCTTC. Amino acids: CAWKQGGGYTF.

The rearrangement uses TRBV19 and TRBJ1-1; D is undetermined. Trimming took 7 bases from V and 3 from J, leaving 12 bases between them. There are 13 residues in the CDR3. Germline assignment: CDR1 LNHDA and CDR2 SQIVND (reference sequence). The CDR3 DNA is TGTGCCAGTATTGCGGGTGGGTACACTGAAGCTTTCTTT. It specifies CASIAGGYTEAFF.

CDR3: CASSPPGGQTQHF. The CDR3, as DNA: TGTGCCAGCAGTCCCCCCGGGGGTCAAACCCAGCATTTT. V and J are TRBV28 and TRBJ1-5; perhaps TRBD1 as D (5 bases). The CDR3 extends over 13 amino acids. The V gene lost 5 bases and the J gene lost 11 bases, with 16 bases spanning the gap. The germline gives CDR1 MDHEN, CDR2 SYDVKM. The whole variable domain, remainder taken from reference TRBV28 and TRBJ1-5, is DVKVTQSSRYLVKRTGEKVFLECVQDMDHENMFWYRQDPGLGLRLIYFSYDVKMKEKGDIPEGYSVSREKKERFSLILESASTNQTSMYLCASSPPGGQTQHFGDGTRLSIL.

This chain joins TRBV19 and TRBJ2-7; D unresolved. This CDR3 has 14 residues. Trimming left V 3 bases short and J 2 bases short, with 11 bases between. Germline-derived CDR1 and CDR2 are LNHDA and SQIVND (reference sequence). The CDR3 sequence is CASSIQSGAYEQYF. CDR3 DNA sequence: TGTGCCAGTAGTATTCAGTCAGGCGCCTACGAGCAGTACTTC.

CDR3 residues: CSVQGSGSGYTF. CDR3 nucleotide sequence: TGCAGCGTACAGGGTTCGGGGAGTGGCTACACCTTC. The V call is TRBV29-1, the J call TRBJ1-2, with D perhaps TRBD1 (6 bases). The V end was cut by 6 bases, the J end by 7 bases, with 15 bases between. The CDR3 contains 12 residues. Germline V gives CDR1 SQVTM, CDR2 ANQGSEA.

The rearrangement joins TRBV5-1 to TRBJ1-2; the D is unclear. V was pared by 8 bases and J by 7 bases, with 27 bases between. Germline V lookup: CDR1 SGHRS, CDR2 YFSETQ. This CDR3 spans 16 amino acids. The CDR3 DNA follows: TGCGCCAGAGCCACTGTAGGAAACAGAACCCCAAGTGGCTACACCTTC. Amino acid sequence: CARATVGNRTPSGYTF. The whole variable domain, remainder taken from reference TRBV5-1 and TRBJ1-2, is KAGVTQTPRYLIKTRGQQVTLSCSPISGHRSVSWYQQTPGQGLQFLFEYFSETQRNKGNFPGRFSGRQFSNSRSEMNVSTLELGDSALYLCARATVGNRTPSGYTFGSGTRLTVV.